This T cell receptor beta chain was found in a study of cytomegalovirus exposure and HLA in healthy donors. Whole-study context: Of all 360 or so donors who were genotyped, about 80% belonged to the Caucasian-associated ancestry cluster.

The CDR3 runs 14 residues. V lost 7 bases and J 4 bases, leaving 16 bases between the germline ends. The germline gives CDR1 SNHLY, CDR2 FYNNEI. PCR involved 60 Vbeta and 13 Jbeta primers. How the authors handled the data: Later analysis identified 65 million to 80 million unique TCR beta chains, 8.5 million to 13 million shared. Here immunoSEQ multiplex PCR was the method, and the copy in TCRdb shows in-frame clones only, minus some. Clone size and the V and J calls come from that table; the DNA yielded D and trimming. In the table there are around 140,000 clones, 76% of which are singletons. Sequences were obtained from PBMCs. This receptor was identified in a female donor in good health and CMV-seropositive. The chain employs TRBV2 and TRBJ1-2; D is unclear. Here the CDR3 reads CASNLRGGIYGYTF. CDR3 in DNA: TGTGCCAGCAACTTACGCGGCGGGATCTATGGCTACACCTTC. Filled out from reference TRBV2 and TRBJ1-2, the complete variable domain reads EPEVTQTPSHQVTQMGQEVILRCVPISNHLYFYWYRQILGQKVEFLVSFYNNEISEKSEIFDDQFSVERPDGSNFTLKIRSTKLEDSAMYFCASNLRGGIYGYTFGSGTRLTVV.